This T cell receptor (beta chain) was sequenced in a study of PD-1 blockade in mismatch repair-deficient tumors (dated by TCRdb to 2016 to 2017). About the investigation overall: Between late 2013 and 2016, roughly 84 consecutive patients with about a dozen mismatch repair-deficient cancer types, all previously treated and progressing, were enrolled in the trial. Tumor-associated T cell clones in the peripheral blood of patients responding to PD-1 blockade were tracked using deep sequencing of TCR CDR3 regions. On the study overall, not on this receptor specifically: Rapid expansion after pembrolizumab followed by contraction, generally before radiologic responses, was shown by tumor-resident clones, which were often undetectable in blood before treatment.

For each enrolled patient, mismatch repair deficiency was established using either polymerase chain reaction or immunohistochemistry. TCR sequencing was carried out for three patients who responded to pembrolizumab therapy. The phase II trial prospectively tested pembrolizumab PD-1 blockade in advanced mismatch repair-deficient cancers regardless of tissue of origin. Peripheral blood T cell samples were collected serially, before PD-1 blockade began and at several time points afterward. The timing of each blood sample was reported as weeks after the first dose of pembrolizumab. Libraries were prepared through the immunoSEQ multiplex PCR assay. TCRdb carries this immuneACCESS record with in-frame sequences only. Its versions omit some clonotypes, under half of them owing to an unresolved V gene in the studies checked, with the rest unexplained. This sample is represented by 100,000 to 150,000 clones; approximately 86% of them were singletons. Approximately 13% of the sample is held by the ten biggest clonotypes.

V is pared back by 0 bases and J by 4 bases, with 9 bases lying between the germline termini. Its CDR3 holds 14 amino acids, cysteine through phenylalanine. Only the CDR3 part of the read is kept: 42 bases, read in frame from the first base. Per the germline V gene, MNHEY is the CDR1 and SVGAGI is the CDR2. Remarks on this clone: Its antigen specificity is not known. Nothing much larger sits one base from this clone, and base qualities are not available.

This chain is built from TRBV6-5 and TRBJ1-2, with an unclear D gene assignment. The sequence was obtained from an adult with mismatch repair-deficient cancer. Here the sequenced sample was peripheral blood, taken 44 weeks after starting pembrolizumab. The sequenced DNA is TGTGCCAGCAGTTACTCTACGACGGGCTATGGCTACACCTTC. Protein translation: CASSYSTTGYGYTF.